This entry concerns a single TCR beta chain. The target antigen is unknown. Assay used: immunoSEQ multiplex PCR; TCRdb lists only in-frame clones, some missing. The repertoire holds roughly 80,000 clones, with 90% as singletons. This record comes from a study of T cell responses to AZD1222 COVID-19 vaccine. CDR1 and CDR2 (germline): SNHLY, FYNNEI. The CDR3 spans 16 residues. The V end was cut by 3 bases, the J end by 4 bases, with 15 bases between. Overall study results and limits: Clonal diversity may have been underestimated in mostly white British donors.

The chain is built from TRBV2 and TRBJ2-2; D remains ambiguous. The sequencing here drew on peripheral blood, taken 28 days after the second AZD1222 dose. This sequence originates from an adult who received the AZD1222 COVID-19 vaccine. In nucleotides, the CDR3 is TGTGCCAGCAGTGAGGAAGGCCCATCGGGCACCGGGGAGCTGTTTTTT. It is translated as CASSEEGPSGTGELFF.